The T cell receptor beta chain under discussion was sequenced for a study of cytomegalovirus exposure and HLA in healthy donors. Researchers ran the PCR with 60 Vbeta and 13 Jbeta primers. TCRdb's copy holds only in-frame clones and misses some; the assay was immunoSEQ multiplex PCR. Counted here are about 130,000 clones, 80% occurring once; the ten biggest clones make up approximately 1.2%. The CDR3 sequence is 13 residues long. Trimming shortened V by 6 bases and J by 15 bases, and 21 bases separated the two germline ends. The germline V gene encodes CDR1 KGHSH and CDR2 LQKENI. The sequencing input was PBMCs. This receptor was identified in a female donor in good health and CMV-seronegative. The chain has TRBV18 and TRBJ2-1, with D perhaps matching TRBD2 (5 bases). CDR3: CASSPTSEGVPFF. The CDR3 DNA reads as TGTGCCAGCTCCCCCACCAGCGAGGGTGTCCCGTTCTTC.